This T cell receptor beta chain derives from a study of Ad26.COV2.S vaccination and SARS-CoV-2 variants. Study context: In the COV1001 trial, the donor was in the Ad26.COV2.S arm. Study-wide findings and caveats: Participants given vaccine showed non-spike TCR breadth similar to that of placebo recipients. People given the vaccine had a wider spike-specific TCR breadth than placebo recipients did.

Generated by immunoSEQ multiplex PCR, the TCRdb table keeps only in-frame clones and is missing some. The sample includes about 350,000 clones, less than 90% seen only once; the top ten take around 6.4%. This CDR3 is 16 amino acids long. Between the trimmed V and J ends, which lost 3 bases and 6 bases, there was a span of 18 bases. Germline CDR1 KGHSH, CDR2 LQKENI. Only one count was recorded for this clone. Its antigen is not known. Treatment here: 15 to 20 received Ad26.COV2.S at low or high dose, single or two shots; several received placebo; per-sample allocation not given. Day 63 following the first vaccine or placebo injection was when the samples were taken. A Boston adult aged 18-55 years was the donor.

The chain joins TRBV18 to TRBJ2-1; no clear D. The origin of this receptor is a person aged 18 to 65 who received the Ad26.COV2.S COVID-19 vaccine or a placebo. The sample was peripheral blood, taken in a trial of Ad26.COV2.S vaccine versus placebo. The DNA of the CDR3 is TGTGCCAGCTCACCGGTAAGGCTACGGAATGGCAATGAGCAGTTCTTC. Its translation: CASSPVRLRNGNEQFF.